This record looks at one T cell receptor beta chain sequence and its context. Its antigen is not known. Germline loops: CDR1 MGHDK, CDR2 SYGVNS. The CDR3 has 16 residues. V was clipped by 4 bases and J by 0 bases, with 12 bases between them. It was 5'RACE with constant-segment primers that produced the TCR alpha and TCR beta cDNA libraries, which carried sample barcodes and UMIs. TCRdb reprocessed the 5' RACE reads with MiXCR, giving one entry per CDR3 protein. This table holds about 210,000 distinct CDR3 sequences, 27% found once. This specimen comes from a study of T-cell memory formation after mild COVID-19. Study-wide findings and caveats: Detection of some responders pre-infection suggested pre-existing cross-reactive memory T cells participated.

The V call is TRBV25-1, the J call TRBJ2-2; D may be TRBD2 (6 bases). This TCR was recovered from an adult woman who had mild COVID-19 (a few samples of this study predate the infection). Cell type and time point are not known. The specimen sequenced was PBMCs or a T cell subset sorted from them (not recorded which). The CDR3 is CASSGVAEPNTGELFF. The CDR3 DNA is TGTGCCAGCAGTGGGGTAGCGGAACCGAACACCGGGGAGCTGTTTTTT.